This T cell receptor (beta chain) was identified during a study of identical twins. As regards this clonotype: Its antigen is not known.

The CDR3 consists of 18 residues. V lost 0 bases to trimming and J lost 4 bases; unmatched junction nucleotides: 11. Germline-derived CDR1 and CDR2 are MNHEY and SMNVEV (reference sequence). Template switching supplied a universal primer site; unique molecular identifiers were carried on the cDNA. One entry per CDR3 protein results from TCRdb running MiXCR on the 5' RACE reads. This table has some 1,600,000 distinct CDR3 sequences, less than 40% appearing once. Study observations and caveats: Twins shared beta out-of-frame sequences in excess, but this excess was weaker. Insertions were fewer in abundant cord blood beta clonotypes, whereas memory repertoires showed none of this pattern. Twin pairs' shared out-of-frame alpha sequences were enriched in low generation probability.

The clonotype comes from a newborn girl in good health. The sequenced sample consisted of cord blood. This chain links TRBV27 with TRBJ2-3; 9 nucleotides line up with TRBD2. CDR3 amino acids: CASSLSARLAGMADTQYF. CDR3 in DNA: TGTGCCAGCAGTTTATCTGCCCGGCTAGCGGGAATGGCAGATACGCAGTATTTT.